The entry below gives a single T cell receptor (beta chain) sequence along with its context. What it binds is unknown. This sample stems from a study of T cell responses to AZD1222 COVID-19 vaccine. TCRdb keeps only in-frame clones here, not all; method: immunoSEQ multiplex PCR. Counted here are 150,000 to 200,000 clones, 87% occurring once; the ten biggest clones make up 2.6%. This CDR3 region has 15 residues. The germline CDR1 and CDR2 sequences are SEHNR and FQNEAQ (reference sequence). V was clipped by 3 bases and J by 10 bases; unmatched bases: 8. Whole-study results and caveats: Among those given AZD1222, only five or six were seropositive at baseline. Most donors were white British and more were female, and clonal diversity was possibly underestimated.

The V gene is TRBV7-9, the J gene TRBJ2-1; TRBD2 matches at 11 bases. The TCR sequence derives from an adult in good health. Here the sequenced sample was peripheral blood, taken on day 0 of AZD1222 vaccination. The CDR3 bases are TGTGCCAGCAGCTTCCTAGCGGGAGGTTTCGACGAGCAGTTCTTC. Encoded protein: CASSFLAGGFDEQFF. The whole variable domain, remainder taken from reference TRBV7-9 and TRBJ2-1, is DTGVSQNPRHKITKRGQNVTFRCDPISEHNRLYWYRQTLGQGPEFLTYFQNEAQLEKSRLLSDRFSAERPKGSFSTLEIQRTEQGDSAMYLCASSFLAGGFDEQFFGPGTRLTVL.